This T cell receptor (beta chain) was obtained from a study of blood T cell repertoires in COVID-19. Losses at the gene ends were 5 bases for V and 3 bases for J; bases not matched to a gene: 9. Germline assignment: CDR1 WSHSY and CDR2 SAAADI. The CDR3 length is 15 residues. TCRdb keeps only in-frame clones here, not all; method: immunoSEQ multiplex PCR. Of about 90,000 clones in the sample, over 80% were seen once. The source is a man aged 50 or older with acute or convalescent COVID-19. The V gene is TRBV10-2, the J gene TRBJ1-2; TRBD1 aligns across 7 bases. Sequencing used peripheral blood. The CDR3 reads CASSPSRQGDYGYTF. CDR3 nucleotide sequence: TGCGCCAGCAGTCCCTCCCGACAGGGAGACTATGGCTACACCTTC.